The 20 T cell receptor beta chains below all came from one sample that was sequenced in a study of T cell clonotyping in hematopoietic cell transplantation. Here immunoSEQ multiplex PCR was the method, and the copy in TCRdb shows in-frame clones only, minus some. The sample includes tens of thousands of clones, roughly 91% of them seen just once. Time point specified: recipient sample about 28 days before transplant, after cytoreduction. This sample comprised peripheral blood mononuclear cells, obtained before stem cell transplant. The receptors come from a man aged 45-65 years with acute myeloid leukemia. Some clones in this sample may be carry-over from other donors' samples.

In this sample, this clone turned up once. The chain links TRBV5-1 to TRBJ2-2, with D possibly called TRBD1 or TRBD2 (5 bases each). In germline, CDR1 is SGHRS, CDR2 YFSETQ. V was trimmed by 4 bases and J by 4 bases, leaving 17 bases between them. The CDR3 totals 16 residues. The CDR3 sequence is CASSPLEGRGTGELFF. CDR3 sequence (DNA): TGCGCCAGCAGCCCGTTAGAGGGGCGCGGCACCGGGGAGCTGTTTTTT.

The chain recombines TRBV28 with TRBJ1-1, with D perhaps matching TRBD1 (5 bases). V lost 4 bases and J 3 bases, leaving 15 bases between the germline ends. Germline lookup yields CDR1 MDHEN and CDR2 SYDVKM. The CDR3 contains 15 residues. The chain's CDR3 is CASSSPQGGYTEAFF. CDR3 nucleotides: TGTGCCAGCAGTTCGCCCCAGGGAGGGTACACTGAAGCTTTCTTT.

The chain links TRBV28 to TRBJ2-7; 8 nucleotides line up with TRBD2. This CDR3 comprises 13 residues. Germline lookup yields CDR1 MDHEN and CDR2 SYDVKM. J was trimmed by 2 bases and V by 5 bases; bases with no gene match: 2. The CDR3 protein is CASSDGRAYEQYF. In DNA form, the CDR3 reads TGTGCCAGCAGTGACGGGAGGGCCTACGAGCAGTACTTC.

The chain has TRBV20-1 and TRBJ2-2; D not certain. CDR3 size: 10 residues. Trimming stripped 5 bases from V and 8 bases from J, with 6 bases between. CDR1 and CDR2 from the germline V gene are DFQATT and SNEGSKA (reference sequence). CDR3 sequence: CSAGTGELFF. CDR3 DNA: TGCAGTGCTGGTACAGGGGAGCTGTTTTTT.

The chain couples TRBV29-1 to TRBJ2-1, with 14 nucleotides matching TRBD2. CDR1 and CDR2 (germline): SQVTM, ANQGSEA. V lost 3 bases to trimming and J lost 6 bases; unmatched junction nucleotides: 7. The CDR3 has 16 amino acids. The CDR3 DNA sequence: TGCAGCGTTGACAACTCCGGGACTAGCGGGGGCAATGAGCAGTTCTTC. This sequence encodes CSVDNSGTSGGNEQFF.

The rearrangement joins TRBV9 to TRBJ2-3; 9 bases match TRBD2. Looked up from germline, CDR1 is SGDLS and CDR2 is YYNGEE. The length of the CDR3 is 20 residues. V lost 0 bases, J lost 2 bases, and 16 bases stayed unmatched. The CDR3 DNA is TGTGCCAGCAGCGTAGATTTGTTAGGGAGACTAGCGGCCTACACAGATACGCAGTATTTT. The encoded protein is CASSVDLLGRLAAYTDTQYF. Full variable domain (remainder filled in from reference TRBV9 and TRBJ2-3): DSGVTQTPKHLITATGQRVTLRCSPRSGDLSVYWYQQSLDQGLQFLIQYYNGEERAKGNILERFSAQQFPDLHSELNLSSLELGDSALYFCASSVDLLGRLAAYTDTQYFGPGTRLTVL.

V and J are TRBV6-6 and TRBJ2-7, with D perhaps TRBD1 (6 bases). Trimming stripped 9 bases from V and 0 bases from J, with 15 bases between. The CDR3 contains 14 residues. The germline CDR1 and CDR2 sequences are MNHNY and SVGAGI (reference sequence). Here the CDR3 reads CASAIQGPSYEQYF. The DNA of the CDR3 is TGTGCCAGTGCCATCCAGGGGCCCTCCTACGAGCAGTACTTC.

The rearrangement joins TRBV30 to TRBJ2-7, with D maybe TRBD2 (6 bases). Germline assignment: CDR1 GTSNPN and CDR2 SVGIG (reference sequence). The CDR3 sequence is 13 residues long. With 2 bases removed from V and 4 bases from J, the gap between germline ends came to 12 bases. DNA for the CDR3: TGTGCCTGGAGTCGGGGGAGGTCTTACGAGCAGTACTTC. Protein: CAWSRGRSYEQYF.

The V gene is TRBV10-3, the J gene TRBJ2-7, with D possibly matching TRBD1 (6 bases). Germline CDR1 ENHRY, CDR2 SYGVKD. This CDR3 region has 14 residues. V was cut by 5 bases and J by 2 bases, with 13 bases left in between. CDR3 sequence: CAISQRQATYEQYF. CDR3 DNA sequence: TGTGCCATCAGTCAAAGACAGGCTACCTACGAGCAGTACTTC.

V and J are TRBV5-4 and TRBJ2-4, with 15 bases identical to TRBD2. V shed 4 bases, J shed 9 bases, and the junction held 8 bases outside the gene matches. CDR1 is SGHNT, CDR2 YYREEE, per germline (reference sequence). This CDR3 spans 16 amino acids. CDR3 DNA: TGTGCCAGCAGCACCGGACTAGCGGGAGGGCCGGGCATTCAGTACTTC. This encodes CASSTGLAGGPGIQYF.

This clone came up once. The chain recombines TRBV30 with TRBJ2-4; TRBD2 might be the D (6 bases). The CDR3 spans 14 residues. The V end lost 3 bases, the J end lost 4 bases, and 13 bases lay between the germline ends. The germline V gene has CDR1 GTSNPN and CDR2 SVGIG (reference sequence). The CDR3 sequence is CAWSPGLEKNIQYF. In nucleotides, the CDR3 is TGTGCCTGGAGCCCGGGACTCGAGAAAAACATTCAGTACTTC.

The chain combines TRBV5-1 with TRBJ2-1; 7 bases are a match to TRBD1. The CDR3 spans 14 residues. V was clipped by 4 bases and J by 3 bases; unmatched bases: 4. Germline loops: CDR1 SGHRS, CDR2 YFSETQ. In nucleotides, the CDR3 is TGCGCCAGCAGCCCAGGACAGGACTACAATGAGCAGTTCTTC. It encodes CASSPGQDYNEQFF.

The CDR3 DNA sequence: TGTGCCAGCACCTCCGACCCACTCGGGACCGGGGAGCTGTTTTTT. It specifies CASTSDPLGTGELFF. The chain uses TRBV9 and TRBJ2-2; the D is unclear. This CDR3 is built from 15 residues. Germline CDR1 is SGDLS and CDR2 is YYNGEE. V lost 6 bases and J 5 bases, leaving 17 bases between the germline ends.

The chain joins TRBV6-5 to TRBJ1-2; D perhaps matches TRBD1 (6 bases). In germline, CDR1 is MNHEY, CDR2 SVGAGI. V was clipped by 0 bases and J by 4 bases, with 9 bases between them. The CDR3 is made up of 14 amino acids. The CDR3 nucleotides read TGTGCCAGCAGTTACTCCGGGACAAGCTATGGCTACACCTTC. It codes for CASSYSGTSYGYTF.

V and J are TRBV2 and TRBJ1-4; a weak D match, TRBD1 (5 bases). The V gene's germline CDR1 is SNHLY and CDR2 FYNNEI. The V end lost 5 bases, the J end lost 4 bases, and 11 bases lay between the germline ends. The CDR3 spans 14 residues. CDR3 nucleotides: TGTGCCAGCAGTCCCCACGGGGGTAATGAAAAACTGTTTTTT. Its translation is CASSPHGGNEKLFF.

The chain uses TRBV5-1 and TRBJ1-2; TRBD1 matches at 11 bases. The germline gives CDR1 SGHRS, CDR2 YFSETQ. Trimming cost V 1 base and J 7 bases; bases outside gene matches: 6. The CDR3 is made up of 15 amino acids. CDR3 DNA sequence: TGCGCCAGCAGCTTGTCCGGACAGGGGGCGTCTGGCTACACCTTC. It is translated as CASSLSGQGASGYTF.

The chain is built from TRBV11-2 and TRBJ2-3, with 8 bases lining up with TRBD2. Germline-derived CDR1 and CDR2 are SGHAT and FQNNGV. J lost 5 bases, V lost 5 bases, and 15 bases had no gene match. The CDR3 spans 17 residues. In nucleotides, the CDR3 is TGTGCCAGCAGCACGACTAGCGCCGCAGAGGTGGGAGATACGCAGTATTTT. This gives the protein CASSTTSAAEVGDTQYF. Looking up the rest from reference TRBV11-2 and TRBJ2-3 gives the full variable domain: EAGVAQSPRYKIIEKRQSVAFWCNPISGHATLYWYQQILGQGPKLLIQFQNNGVVDDSQLPKDRFSAERLKGVDSTLKIQPAKLEDSAVYLCASSTTSAAEVGDTQYFGPGTRLTVL.

The genes are TRBV29-1 and TRBJ1-1; D is perhaps TRBD1 (5 bases). Trimming shortened V by 6 bases and J by 0 bases, and 11 bases separated the two germline ends. Looked up from germline, CDR1 is SQVTM and CDR2 is ANQGSEA. This CDR3 is 13 amino acids long. CDR3 coding DNA: TGCAGCGTACCGACAGAGATGAACACTGAAGCTTTCTTT. Protein sequence: CSVPTEMNTEAFF.

The rearrangement links TRBV5-1 to TRBJ2-3, with TRBD2 matching 9 bases. Germline trimming cut 4 bases from V and 3 bases from J; bases unmatched to any gene: 3. Germline V CDR1 and CDR2: SGHRS, YFSETQ. The CDR3 totals 14 residues. The CDR3 is CASSPGLATDTQYF. The DNA of the CDR3 is TGCGCCAGCAGCCCTGGACTAGCGACAGATACGCAGTATTTT.

This chain's CDR3 is CASSLAAGTVVTQYF. CDR3 nucleotide sequence: TGCGCCAGCAGCTTGGCTGCGGGCACGGTCGTGACCCAGTACTTC. V and J are TRBV5-1 and TRBJ2-5; maybe TRBD2 (5 bases). Germline CDR1 SGHRS, CDR2 YFSETQ. The V gene lost 0 bases and the J gene lost 7 bases, with 16 bases spanning the gap. CDR3 length: 15 residues.